Below are 32 T cell receptor beta chains sequenced from a single sample in a study of blood T cell repertoires in COVID-19. Data came from immunoSEQ multiplex PCR; TCRdb stores just in-frame clones and leaves some out. The table records 70,000 to 95,000 clones, 89% of them present only once. What was sequenced was peripheral blood. These TCRs come from a man in his fifties with COVID-19, enrolled during active disease.

The genes are TRBV5-1 and TRBJ1-4; 8 bases agree with TRBD1. This CDR3 has 15 residues. V lost 0 bases, J lost 5 bases, and 3 bases stayed unmatched. Germline loops: CDR1 SGHRS, CDR2 YFSETQ. The CDR3 nucleotides read TGCGCCAGCAGCTTGGAGGACAGGGCCAATGAAAAACTGTTTTTT. This gives the protein CASSLEDRANEKLFF. Combining the CDR3 with reference TRBV5-1 and TRBJ1-4 gives the whole variable domain KAGVTQTPRYLIKTRGQQVTLSCSPISGHRSVSWYQQTPGQGLQFLFEYFSETQRNKGNFPGRFSGRQFSNSRSEMNVSTLELGDSALYLCASSLEDRANEKLFFGSGTQLSVL.

This rearrangement joins TRBV5-1 to TRBJ2-1; 10 bases line up with TRBD1. The trim removed 0 bases at V and 7 bases at J, leaving 4 bases unmatched. The CDR3 spans 15 residues. The germline V gene has CDR1 SGHRS and CDR2 YFSETQ. CDR3 sequence: CASSLGGQGWNEQFF. As DNA, the CDR3 is TGCGCCAGCAGCTTGGGGGGACAGGGGTGGAATGAGCAGTTCTTC.

Only one count was recorded for this clone. The chain combines TRBV2 with TRBJ1-6; tentatively, D is TRBD1 (6 bases). Trimming took off 6 bases at V and 3 bases at J, with 12 bases between the two ends. Per the germline V gene, CDR1 is SNHLY and CDR2 is FYNNEI. The CDR3 extends over 15 amino acids. DNA for the CDR3: TGTGCCAGCAGCCCTCGGACAGACTATAATTCACCCCTCCACTTT. Its translation is CASSPRTDYNSPLHF.

V usage is TRBV30 and J usage is TRBJ1-2; weak D call: TRBD1 (5 bases). Germline loops: CDR1 GTSNPN, CDR2 SVGIG (reference sequence). V was trimmed by 4 bases and J by 5 bases, leaving 17 bases between them. This CDR3 contains 14 residues. CDR3 amino acids: CAWTRPGFQYGYTF. The CDR3 DNA reads as TGTGCCTGGACAAGACCAGGGTTTCAGTATGGCTACACCTTC.

This clone was observed once. The chain links TRBV6-4 to TRBJ2-1; unclear D gene. CDR3 length: 14 amino acids. Germline values: CDR1 MRHNA, CDR2 SNTAGT. The ends were cut back, 5 bases at V and 9 bases at J, with 17 bases in the middle. The CDR3 region is CASSRDLQSGEQFF. The CDR3 region has the DNA TGTGCCAGCAGTCGAGACCTCCAATCGGGTGAGCAGTTCTTC.

The DNA of the CDR3 is TGTGCCAGCAGCCAAGCGGAGGCATATGGCTACACCTTC. Protein product: CASSQAEAYGYTF. The rearrangement joins TRBV3-1 (or the pseudogene TRBV3-2) to TRBJ1-2; D not resolved. The germline gives CDR1 LGHDT, CDR2 YNNKEL (reference sequence). The germline V and J ends were trimmed by 1 base and 5 bases, with 8 bases remaining between them. CDR3 length: 13 residues.

The chain recombines TRBV30 with TRBJ1-2; the D is unclear. CDR3 length: 15 residues. Germline V gives CDR1 GTSNPN, CDR2 SVGIG (reference sequence). Deletions cut 8 bases from V and 4 bases from J, with 23 bases between. This CDR3 reads CAGRPGDRGPYGYTF. Here the CDR3 DNA reads TGTGCCGGCCGTCCCGGTGACCGAGGCCCCTATGGCTACACCTTC.

V and J are TRBV15 and TRBJ2-7, with TRBD1 matching 8 bases. The CDR3 contains 18 residues. The germline CDR1 and CDR2 sequences are LNHNV and YYDKDF (reference sequence). J gave up 4 bases and V 0 bases, and 14 bases lay outside the gene matches. CDR3 in DNA: TGTGCCACCAGCAGAGACGGCCGGACAGGGAAACTCTCATACGAGCAGTACTTC. Amino acid sequence: CATSRDGRTGKLSYEQYF.

The chain couples TRBV12-3 or TRBV12-4 to TRBJ1-5; no clear D. Trimming removed 8 bases at V and 11 bases at J, with 13 bases between. The CDR3 is 11 residues long. The CDR3 nucleotides read TGTGCCAGCGCTAATAAGCAGGCCCAGCATTTT. Its translation: CASANKQAQHF.

V is TRBV2 and J is TRBJ2-7, with D possibly TRBD1 on 6 matching bases. Germline CDR1 and CDR2: SNHLY and FYNNEI. The CDR3 has 11 residues. The V and J ends lost 8 bases and 3 bases respectively, with 8 bases between them. CDR3 residues: CASLDSYEQYF. In DNA, the CDR3 is TGTGCCAGCTTGGACAGCTACGAGCAGTACTTC.

V and J are TRBV19 and TRBJ2-7, with no clear D. Trimming shortened V by 6 bases and J by 0 bases, and 12 bases separated the two germline ends. CDR1 LNHDA and CDR2 SQIVND come from the germline V gene (reference sequence). The CDR3 has 14 amino acids. The CDR3 bases are TGTGCCAGTAGCACAGCCCTTCCCTCCTACGAGCAGTACTTC. Protein sequence: CASSTALPSYEQYF.

The rearrangement uses TRBV6-5 and TRBJ1-1; 7 bases are a match to TRBD1. After removal of 2 bases from V and 1 base from J, the junction contained 4 bases not matched to a gene. CDR3 length: 15 amino acids. Germline V CDR1 and CDR2: MNHEY, SVGAGI. The CDR3 DNA sequence: TGTGCCAGCAGTTACGGAAGGACAGGGAACACTGAAGCTTTCTTT. Encoded protein: CASSYGRTGNTEAFF.

This chain links TRBV12-3 or TRBV12-4 with TRBJ1-3, with 7 positions matching TRBD1. The CDR3 spans 13 residues. V was pared by 5 bases and J by 4 bases, with 2 bases of the junction left unmatched. In DNA, the CDR3 is TGTGCCAGCAGTCCGGGACAGGGAAACACCATATATTTT. Encoded protein: CASSPGQGNTIYF.

The V call is TRBV4-1, the J call TRBJ1-5, with D unclear. This CDR3 is 18 amino acids long. The V end was cut by 0 bases, the J end by 0 bases, with 15 bases between. CDR1 and CDR2 from the germline V gene are MGHRA and YSYEKL. The CDR3, as DNA: TGCGCCAGCAGCCAAGATGCTCTTTCCGGGAATAGCAATCAGCCCCAGCATTTT. Residues: CASSQDALSGNSNQPQHF.

V gene TRBV10-3 combines with J gene TRBJ2-7; 7 bases line up with TRBD1. The CDR3 covers 13 residues. Germline V gives CDR1 ENHRY, CDR2 SYGVKD. Losses at the gene ends were 10 bases for V and 6 bases for J; bases not matched to a gene: 12. This CDR3 is CATGADRVGEQYF. The CDR3 bases are TGTGCCACCGGGGCCGACAGGGTTGGCGAGCAGTACTTC.

The chain employs TRBV14 and TRBJ2-3; 12 nucleotides line up with TRBD2. Looked up from germline, CDR1 is SGHDN and CDR2 is FVKESK. The CDR3 is 16 amino acids. J lost 8 bases, V lost 2 bases, and 8 bases had no gene match. The CDR3 loop reads CASSQKPSGGAGTQYF. The CDR3 DNA reads TGTGCCAGCAGCCAAAAGCCTAGCGGGGGGGCAGGTACGCAGTATTTT. Full variable domain (rest looked up from reference TRBV14 and TRBJ2-3): EAGVTQFPSHSVIEKGQTVTLRCDPISGHDNLYWYRRVMGKEIKFLLHFVKESKQDESGMPNNRFLAERTGGTYSTLKVQPAELEDSGVYFCASSQKPSGGAGTQYFGPGTRLTVL.

The V gene is TRBV5-1, the J gene TRBJ1-4; no clear D gene. The CDR3 consists of 16 residues. In germline, CDR1 is SGHRS, CDR2 YFSETQ. V was shortened by 3 bases and J by 4 bases, with 16 bases between the two germline ends. CDR3 nucleotides: TGCGCCAGCAGCTCGAGGGCCACAACTCGTAATGAAAAACTGTTTTTT. It codes for CASSSRATTRNEKLFF.

The chain uses TRBV11-2 and TRBJ2-7, with D possibly matching TRBD1 (5 bases). The V gene lost 5 bases and the J gene lost 1 base, with 18 bases spanning the gap. Germline-derived CDR1 and CDR2 are SGHAT and FQNNGV. The CDR3 runs 16 residues. CDR3 DNA: TGTGCCAGCAGCCCCCTTAGTCGTAGGGGTTCCTACGAGCAGTACTTC. It translates to CASSPLSRRGSYEQYF.

The chain recombines TRBV28 with TRBJ1-2; D possibly corresponds to TRBD1 (5 bases). Germline V lookup: CDR1 MDHEN, CDR2 SYDVKM. The CDR3 spans 13 residues. Trimming removed 6 bases at V and 5 bases at J, with 13 bases between. The CDR3, as DNA: TGTGCCAGCAGCCCCGCAGGGAAATATGGCTACACCTTC. This encodes CASSPAGKYGYTF.

This chain joins TRBV11-2 and TRBJ2-7, with D perhaps matching TRBD2 (5 bases). The V gene lost 7 bases and the J gene lost 3 bases, with 19 bases spanning the gap. CDR3 length: 15 amino acids. Germline V CDR1 and CDR2: SGHAT, FQNNGV. The CDR3 DNA sequence: TGTGCCAGCACCCCGCGGAGGACTCCTTTCTACGAGCAGTACTTC. It translates to CASTPRRTPFYEQYF. The full variable domain, its missing parts supplied by reference TRBV11-2 and TRBJ2-7, is EAGVAQSPRYKIIEKRQSVAFWCNPISGHATLYWYQQILGQGPKLLIQFQNNGVVDDSQLPKDRFSAERLKGVDSTLKIQPAKLEDSAVYLCASTPRRTPFYEQYFGPGTRLTVT.

This clone was detected a few times. The J gene is TRBJ1-5, the V gene TRBV25-1; TRBD1 matches 12 bases. V trimming: 10 bases; J trimming: 0 bases; junction bases outside the gene matches: 10. The CDR3 loop spans 17 amino acids. The V gene's germline CDR1 is MGHDK and CDR2 SYGVNS. The CDR3 reads CATIGDRGPDSNQPQHF. CDR3 nucleotide sequence: TGTGCCACCATAGGGGACAGGGGGCCGGATAGCAATCAGCCCCAGCATTTT.

The chain has TRBV6-5 and TRBJ2-1; TRBD1 is a possible D gene (6 bases). Trimming took 6 bases from V and 2 from J, leaving 11 bases between them. The CDR3 consists of 14 residues. Per germline, CDR1 MNHEY and CDR2 SVGAGI. CDR3 region: CASRGQVAYNEQFF. DNA for the CDR3: TGTGCCAGCAGGGGACAAGTAGCCTACAATGAGCAGTTCTTC.

CDR3 protein: CASSPVGGENNEQFF. CDR3 nucleotides: TGTGCCAGCAGCCCCGTGGGGGGGGAAAACAATGAGCAGTTCTTC. The rearrangement joins TRBV5-4 to TRBJ2-1, with 7 bases fitting TRBD2. The V segment lost 4 bases and the J segment 5 bases; nucleotides outside the gene matches: 9. Per the germline V gene, CDR1 is SGHNT and CDR2 is YYREEE (reference sequence). The CDR3 runs to 15 residues.

This chain links TRBV5-6 with TRBJ1-2, with 8 bases lining up with TRBD1. With 0 bases clipped from V and 8 bases from J, the junction kept 3 bases outside the gene matches. CDR1 and CDR2 (germline): SGHDT, YYEEEE. This CDR3 has 13 amino acids. The CDR3 is CASSLGTGPGYTF. Written as DNA, the CDR3 is TGTGCCAGCAGCTTGGGGACAGGGCCCGGCTACACCTTC.

The chain links TRBV5-1 to TRBJ2-7; D gene ambiguous. The germline V and J ends were trimmed by 6 bases and 4 bases, with 23 bases remaining between them. The CDR3 sequence is 16 residues long. CDR1 and CDR2 (germline): SGHRS, YFSETQ. CDR3: CASTDNPVGPAYEQYF. The CDR3 nucleotides are TGCGCCAGCACCGACAACCCCGTGGGCCCGGCATACGAGCAGTACTTC. Looking up the rest from reference TRBV5-1 and TRBJ2-7 gives the full variable domain: KAGVTQTPRYLIKTRGQQVTLSCSPISGHRSVSWYQQTPGQGLQFLFEYFSETQRNKGNFPGRFSGRQFSNSRSEMNVSTLELGDSALYLCASTDNPVGPAYEQYFGPGTRLTVT.

V and J are TRBV5-1 and TRBJ1-2; 7 nucleotides line up with TRBD1. V was clipped by 4 bases and J by 2 bases; unmatched bases: 5. The CDR3 is 14 amino acids. Germline V gives CDR1 SGHRS, CDR2 YFSETQ. CDR3 in amino acids: CASSRDRTNYGYTF. The CDR3 bases are TGCGCCAGCAGCCGGGACAGAACCAACTATGGCTACACCTTC.

The V call is TRBV6-5, the J call TRBJ2-2; TRBD1 matches at 8 bases. Germline loops: CDR1 MNHEY, CDR2 SVGAGI. Trimming cost V 7 bases and J 7 bases; bases outside gene matches: 8. There are 14 residues in the CDR3. This CDR3 is CASTQGARGGELFF. The DNA for the CDR3 is TGTGCCAGCACGCAGGGGGCGCGCGGCGGGGAGCTGTTTTTT.

V usage is TRBV11-2 and J usage is TRBJ2-3, with 8 nucleotides matching TRBD1. The V gene end was trimmed by 5 bases and the J gene end by 2 bases; junction bases not matched to a gene: 6. Looked up from germline, CDR1 is SGHAT and CDR2 is FQNNGV. The CDR3 spans 15 residues. The CDR3 here is CASSPWTGPTDTQYF. Written as DNA, the CDR3 is TGTGCCAGCAGCCCCTGGACAGGGCCCACAGATACGCAGTATTTT. The variable domain in full, with the rest retrieved from reference TRBV11-2 and TRBJ2-3, is EAGVAQSPRYKIIEKRQSVAFWCNPISGHATLYWYQQILGQGPKLLIQFQNNGVVDDSQLPKDRFSAERLKGVDSTLKIQPAKLEDSAVYLCASSPWTGPTDTQYFGPGTRLTVL.

The chain is built from TRBV18 and TRBJ1-4; D not resolved. V gave up 3 bases and J gave up 6 bases, with 8 bases separating them. Germline lookup yields CDR1 KGHSH and CDR2 LQKENI. This CDR3 contains 13 residues. The CDR3 DNA follows: TGTGCCAGCTCACCCAGGATAGATGAAAAACTGTTTTTT. Amino acid sequence: CASSPRIDEKLFF. The whole variable domain, filled in from reference TRBV18 and TRBJ1-4, reads NAGVMQNPRHLVRRRGQEARLRCSPMKGHSHVYWYRQLPEEGLKFMVYLQKENIIDESGMPKERFSAEFPKEGPSILRIQQVVRGDSAAYFCASSPRIDEKLFFGSGTQLSVL.

The gene calls are TRBV30 and TRBJ1-1; D unclear. V lost 0 bases to trimming and J lost 0 bases, with 14 bases between them. The germline V gene has CDR1 GTSNPN and CDR2 SVGIG (reference sequence). CDR3 length: 16 amino acids. The CDR3 reads CAWSVWGGPLNTEAFF. As DNA, the CDR3 is TGTGCCTGGAGTGTATGGGGAGGACCCTTGAACACTGAAGCTTTCTTT.

V is TRBV12-3 or TRBV12-4 and J is TRBJ2-7; 7 nucleotides align to TRBD1. The CDR3 runs to 13 residues. The V and J ends lost 5 bases and 3 bases, in that order; junction bases with no gene match: 4. The CDR3 DNA follows: TGTGCCAGCAGTCCCGGGACAGACTACGAGCAGTACTTC. This translates into CASSPGTDYEQYF.

CDR3 DNA: TGTGCCACCAGCAGAGATCGGGGGGGACTCCCAGATACGCAGTATTTT. The encoded protein is CATSRDRGGLPDTQYF. The chain employs TRBV15 and TRBJ2-3, with 8 bases matching TRBD2. Germline loops: CDR1 LNHNV, CDR2 YYDKDF (reference sequence). There are 16 residues in the CDR3. The ends lost 0 bases at V and 4 bases at J; junction bases unmatched: 6.